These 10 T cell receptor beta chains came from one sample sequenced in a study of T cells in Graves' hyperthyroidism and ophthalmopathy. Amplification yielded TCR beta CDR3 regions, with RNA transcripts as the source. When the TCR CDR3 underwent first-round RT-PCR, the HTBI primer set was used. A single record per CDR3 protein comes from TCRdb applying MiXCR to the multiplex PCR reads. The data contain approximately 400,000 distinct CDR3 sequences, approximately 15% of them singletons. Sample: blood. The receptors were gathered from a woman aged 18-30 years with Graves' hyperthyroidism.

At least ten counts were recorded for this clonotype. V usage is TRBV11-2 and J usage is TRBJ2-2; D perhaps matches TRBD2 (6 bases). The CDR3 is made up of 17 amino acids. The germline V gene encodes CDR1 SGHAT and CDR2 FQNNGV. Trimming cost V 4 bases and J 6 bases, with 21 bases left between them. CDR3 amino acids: CASSYLRGTVIAGELFF. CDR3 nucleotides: TGTGCCAGCAGCTACTTGCGGGGTACAGTCATCGCCGGGGAGCTGTTTTTT.

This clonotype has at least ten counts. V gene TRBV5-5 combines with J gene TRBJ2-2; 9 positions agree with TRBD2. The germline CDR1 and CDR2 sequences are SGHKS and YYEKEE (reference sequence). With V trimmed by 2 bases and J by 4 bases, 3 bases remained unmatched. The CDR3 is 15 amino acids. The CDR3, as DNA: TGTGCCAGCAGCTTTAGCGGGAGTAGCACCGGGGAGCTGTTTTTT. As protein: CASSFSGSSTGELFF.

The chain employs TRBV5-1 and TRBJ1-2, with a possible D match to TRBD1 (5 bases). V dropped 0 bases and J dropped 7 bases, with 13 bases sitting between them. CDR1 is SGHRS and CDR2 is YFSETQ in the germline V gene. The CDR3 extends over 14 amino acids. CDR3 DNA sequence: TGCGCCAGCAGCTTGGTGGAGGGGACGGGTGGCTACACCTTC. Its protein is CASSLVEGTGGYTF.

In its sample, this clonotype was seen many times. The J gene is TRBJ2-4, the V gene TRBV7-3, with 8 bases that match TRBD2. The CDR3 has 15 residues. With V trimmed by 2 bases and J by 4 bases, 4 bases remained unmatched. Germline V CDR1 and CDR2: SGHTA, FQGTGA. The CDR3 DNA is TGTGCCAGCAGCTTACGGGGGGGACCTAAAAACATTCAGTACTTC. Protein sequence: CASSLRGGPKNIQYF.

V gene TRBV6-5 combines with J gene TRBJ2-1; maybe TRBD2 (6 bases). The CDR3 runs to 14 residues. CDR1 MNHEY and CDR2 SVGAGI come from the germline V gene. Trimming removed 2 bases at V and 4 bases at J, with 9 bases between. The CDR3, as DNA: TGTGCCAGCAGTTACAGTCTAGCGTACAATGAGCAGTTCTTC. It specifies CASSYSLAYNEQFF.

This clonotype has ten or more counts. CDR3 loop: CATSRGGDRIILQGYTF. DNA of the CDR3: TGTGCCACCAGCAGAGGTGGGGACAGGATTATCCTCCAAGGCTACACCTTC. The chain combines TRBV15 with TRBJ1-2, with 8 bases identical to TRBD1. The CDR3 extends over 17 amino acids. CDR1 LNHNV and CDR2 YYDKDF come from the germline V gene (reference sequence). The junction had 15 bases not matched to a gene; V was cut back by 1 base and J by 8 bases.

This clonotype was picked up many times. In nucleotides, the CDR3 is TGCAGCGTGTACCGGGACGGGGCGCGTACCCAGTACTTC. Translated, it gives CSVYRDGARTQYF. The V gene is TRBV29-1, the J gene TRBJ2-5, with D perhaps assigned TRBD1 or TRBD2 (5 bases each). CDR1 SQVTM and CDR2 ANQGSEA come from the germline V gene. The CDR3 covers 13 residues. Trimming pared 6 bases from V and 8 bases from J, leaving 19 bases between.

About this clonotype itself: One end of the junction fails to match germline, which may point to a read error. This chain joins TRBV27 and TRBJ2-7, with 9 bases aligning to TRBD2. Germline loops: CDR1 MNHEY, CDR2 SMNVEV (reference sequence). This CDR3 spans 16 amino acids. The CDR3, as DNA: TGTGCCAGCAGCCCCCATGGGCTAGCGGGGTCCTCCGAGCAGTACTTC. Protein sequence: CASSPHGLAGSSEQYF.

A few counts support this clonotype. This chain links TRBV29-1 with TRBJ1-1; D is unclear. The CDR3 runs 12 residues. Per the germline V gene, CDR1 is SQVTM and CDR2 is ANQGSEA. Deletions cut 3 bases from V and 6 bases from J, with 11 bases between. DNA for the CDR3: TGCAGCGTTGACAGAGAGGAGGCTGAAGCTTTCTTT. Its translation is CSVDREEAEAFF.

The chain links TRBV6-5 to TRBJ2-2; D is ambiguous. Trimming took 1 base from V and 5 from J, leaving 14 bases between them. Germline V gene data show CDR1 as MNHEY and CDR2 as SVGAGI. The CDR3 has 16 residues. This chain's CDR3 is CASSYYSPGATGELFF. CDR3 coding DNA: TGTGCCAGCAGTTACTATAGCCCAGGAGCGACCGGGGAGCTGTTTTTT.